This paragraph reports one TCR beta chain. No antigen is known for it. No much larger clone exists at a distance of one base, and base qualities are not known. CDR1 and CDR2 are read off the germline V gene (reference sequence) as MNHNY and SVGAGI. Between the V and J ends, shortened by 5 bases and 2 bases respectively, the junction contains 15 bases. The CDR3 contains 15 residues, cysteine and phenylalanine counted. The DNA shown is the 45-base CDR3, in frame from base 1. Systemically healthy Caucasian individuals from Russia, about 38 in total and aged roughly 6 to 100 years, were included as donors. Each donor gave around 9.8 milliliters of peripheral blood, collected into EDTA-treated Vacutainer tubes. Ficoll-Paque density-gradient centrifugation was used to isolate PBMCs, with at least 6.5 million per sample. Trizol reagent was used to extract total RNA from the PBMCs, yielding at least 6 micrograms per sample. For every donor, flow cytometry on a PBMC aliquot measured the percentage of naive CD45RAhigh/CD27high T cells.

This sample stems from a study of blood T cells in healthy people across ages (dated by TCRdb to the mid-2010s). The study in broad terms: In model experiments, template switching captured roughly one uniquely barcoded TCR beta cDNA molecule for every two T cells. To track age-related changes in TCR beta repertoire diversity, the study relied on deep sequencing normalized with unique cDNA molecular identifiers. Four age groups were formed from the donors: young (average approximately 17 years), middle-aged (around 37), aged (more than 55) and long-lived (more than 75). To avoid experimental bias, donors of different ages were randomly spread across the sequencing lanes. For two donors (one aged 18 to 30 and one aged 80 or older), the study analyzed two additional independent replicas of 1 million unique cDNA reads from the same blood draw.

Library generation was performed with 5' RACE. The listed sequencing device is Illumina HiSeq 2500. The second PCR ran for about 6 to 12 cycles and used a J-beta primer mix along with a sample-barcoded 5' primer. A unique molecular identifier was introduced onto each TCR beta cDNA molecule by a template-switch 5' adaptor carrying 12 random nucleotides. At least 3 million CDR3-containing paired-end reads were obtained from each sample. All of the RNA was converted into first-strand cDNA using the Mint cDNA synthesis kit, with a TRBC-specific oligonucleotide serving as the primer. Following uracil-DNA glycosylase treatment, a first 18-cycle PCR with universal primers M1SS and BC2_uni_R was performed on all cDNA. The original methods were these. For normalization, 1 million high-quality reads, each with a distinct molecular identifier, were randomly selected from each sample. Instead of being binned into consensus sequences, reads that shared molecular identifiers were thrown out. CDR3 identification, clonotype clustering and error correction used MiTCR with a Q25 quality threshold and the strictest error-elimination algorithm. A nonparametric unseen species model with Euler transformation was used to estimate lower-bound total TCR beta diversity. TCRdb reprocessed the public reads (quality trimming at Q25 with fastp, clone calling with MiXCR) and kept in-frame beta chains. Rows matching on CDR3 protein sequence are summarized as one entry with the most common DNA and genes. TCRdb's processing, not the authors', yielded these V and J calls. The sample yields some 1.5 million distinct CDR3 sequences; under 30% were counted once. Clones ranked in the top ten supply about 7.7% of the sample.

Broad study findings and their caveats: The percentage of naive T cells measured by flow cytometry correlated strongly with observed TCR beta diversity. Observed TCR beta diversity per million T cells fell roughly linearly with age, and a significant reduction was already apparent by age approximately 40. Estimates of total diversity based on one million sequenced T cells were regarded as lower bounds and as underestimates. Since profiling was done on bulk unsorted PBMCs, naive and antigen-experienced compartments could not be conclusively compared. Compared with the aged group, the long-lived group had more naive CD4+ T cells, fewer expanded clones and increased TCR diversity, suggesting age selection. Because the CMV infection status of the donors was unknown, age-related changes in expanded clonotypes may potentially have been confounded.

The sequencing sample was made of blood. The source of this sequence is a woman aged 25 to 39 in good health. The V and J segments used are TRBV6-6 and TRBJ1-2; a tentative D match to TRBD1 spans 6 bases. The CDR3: CASSDRTGTNYGYTF. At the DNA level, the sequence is TGTGCCAGCAGTGACAGGACCGGAACCAACTATGGCTACACCTTC.